The T cell receptor beta chain under discussion was sequenced for a study of siplizumab effects on memory and regulatory T cells. Method: immunoSEQ multiplex PCR; TCRdb's copy keeps in-frame clones and lacks some. Among over 50,000 clones listed, approximately 87% were seen once. Unstimulated naive, memory, effector memory and TEMRA subsets were sequenced, and this was done in a few donor pairs. CDR1 is SEHNR and CDR2 is FQNEAQ in the germline V gene (reference sequence). There are 15 residues in the CDR3. Between the trimmed V and J ends, which lost 4 bases and 4 bases, there was a span of 14 bases.

V gene TRBV7-9 combines with J gene TRBJ1-5, with no clear D. The TCR sequence derives from a human donor in good health. Source material: memory CD4+ T cells sorted from blood. CDR3 sequence (DNA): TGTGCCAGCAGCTCGGATCGTTCGCAGAATCAGCCCCAGCATTTT. Translation gives CASSSDRSQNQPQHF.